This T cell receptor (beta chain) was recovered during a study of shared clonotypes between healthy human individuals. Study-level findings and limits: The study sampled only blood, and tissue repertoires likely differ.

This was a deep-level run. Across several immunoSEQ plates, the genomic DNA of each subset was split evenly. Original methodology: Filtering differed, since immunoSEQ gave only junction sequences and no quality scores. Profiled with immunoSEQ multiplex PCR; TCRdb holds only in-frame clones, not every one. V and J calls and clone size are as listed in that table; D and trimming were resolved from the DNA. The sample has 600,000 to 750,000 clones; roughly 88% are singletons. This clone has only a few counts. No antigen is known for it. Germline V CDR1 and CDR2: SQVTM, ANQGSEA. Deletions cut 2 bases from V and 3 bases from J, with 4 bases between. This CDR3 is 11 amino acids long.

This sequence originates from a man aged 18 to 29 in good health. Some clones in this sample may be carry-over from other donors' samples. This sequence joins TRBV29-1 and TRBJ1-1; D gene ambiguous. Sequences were obtained from memory CD8+ T cells from PBMCs. Subset described: CD45RO+ cells pooled with CCR7-negative TemRA cells. CDR3 coding DNA: TGCAGCGTTGAACAGGACACTGAAGCTTTCTTT. This translates into CSVEQDTEAFF.